Here is one TCR beta chain with its context. Data came from immunoSEQ multiplex PCR; TCRdb stores just in-frame clones and leaves some out. This table holds about half a million clones, approximately 79% found once. The data belong to a study of shared clonotypes between healthy human individuals. The wider study: The donor pool was made up of a couple of women and a few men aged 18 to 49.

Germline CDR1 and CDR2: SGHKS and YYEKEE (reference sequence). V shed 0 bases and J shed 1 base, with 12 bases lying between them. The CDR3 covers 16 residues. The sequence came from a woman in her 40s in good health. Some clones in this sample may be carry-over from other donors' samples. Sequenced sample: PBMCs. V and J are TRBV5-5 and TRBJ2-3, with a weak D call TRBD1 (5 bases). CDR3 sequence: CASSLVRGGGTDTQYF. The DNA of the CDR3 is TGTGCCAGCAGCTTGGTAAGGGGCGGAGGCACAGATACGCAGTATTTT.